These 2 T cell receptor beta chains share one sample of origin, sequenced in a study of blood T cell repertoires in COVID-19. Clones were read by immunoSEQ multiplex PCR, and TCRdb kept only the in-frame ones, dropping some. The sample comprises roughly 150,000 clones, around 79% of which are singletons, and around 19% rests with the top ten. Sequences were obtained from PBMCs or T cells enriched from blood (not recorded which). The origin of the receptors is a woman in her 70s in a cohort exposed to, infected with or recovered from COVID-19 (not recorded which).

The table lists this clone with a few counts. V usage is TRBV2 and J usage is TRBJ1-2; perhaps TRBD1 as D (6 bases). The CDR3 is 15 residues long. Germline-derived CDR1 and CDR2 are SNHLY and FYNNEI. V shed 6 bases and J shed 8 bases, with 22 bases lying between them. Here the CDR3 reads CASSRLLQGSGGYTF. The CDR3 DNA reads TGTGCCAGCAGCCGACTCTTACAGGGTTCAGGGGGCTACACCTTC.

This clone turned up a few times. The V call is TRBV4-1, the J call TRBJ2-1; D possibly corresponds to TRBD2 (6 bases). The CDR3 length is 16 residues. CDR1 and CDR2 (germline): MGHRA, YSYEKL. Trimming cost V 4 bases and J 8 bases, with 21 bases left between them. In nucleotides, the CDR3 is TGCGCCAGCAGCCCCCCTCCGGGAGCGGCCGAGTATGAGCAGTTCTTC. This gives the protein CASSPPPGAAEYEQFF.